This record concerns one TCR beta chain sequence. What it binds is unknown. The source of the sample is a study of OX40 agonist ivuxolimab in advanced cancers. Study as a whole: As their treatment, patients were administered ivuxolimab, an agonistic anti-OX40 (CD134) antibody. Recorded diagnoses for dose-escalation patients were hepatocellular carcinoma, melanoma, renal cell or head and neck cancer. Three patients, one with hepatocellular carcinoma and two with cutaneous melanoma, achieved partial responses. Study-wide points: More expanded clones were found, on average, in CD8+ than in CD4+ T cells.

The V gene lost 5 bases and the J gene lost 1 base, with 9 bases spanning the gap. There are 13 residues in the CDR3. Germline V gene data show CDR1 as PRHDT and CDR2 as FYEKMQ (reference sequence). The data were produced by immunoSEQ multiplex PCR, yet TCRdb's version contains in-frame clones alone and is incomplete. In the table there are tens of thousands of clones, approximately 91% of which are singletons. This sequence joins TRBV13 and TRBJ2-7, with unresolved D. This TCR came from an adult with an advanced solid tumor such as melanoma, head and neck, liver or kidney cancer. The specimen was CD4+ or CD8+ T cells sorted from blood, collected in a trial of the OX40 agonist ivuxolimab. The CDR3 loop is CASSEGFSYEQYF. CDR3 nucleotide sequence: TGTGCCAGCAGCGAAGGATTTTCCTACGAGCAGTACTTC.